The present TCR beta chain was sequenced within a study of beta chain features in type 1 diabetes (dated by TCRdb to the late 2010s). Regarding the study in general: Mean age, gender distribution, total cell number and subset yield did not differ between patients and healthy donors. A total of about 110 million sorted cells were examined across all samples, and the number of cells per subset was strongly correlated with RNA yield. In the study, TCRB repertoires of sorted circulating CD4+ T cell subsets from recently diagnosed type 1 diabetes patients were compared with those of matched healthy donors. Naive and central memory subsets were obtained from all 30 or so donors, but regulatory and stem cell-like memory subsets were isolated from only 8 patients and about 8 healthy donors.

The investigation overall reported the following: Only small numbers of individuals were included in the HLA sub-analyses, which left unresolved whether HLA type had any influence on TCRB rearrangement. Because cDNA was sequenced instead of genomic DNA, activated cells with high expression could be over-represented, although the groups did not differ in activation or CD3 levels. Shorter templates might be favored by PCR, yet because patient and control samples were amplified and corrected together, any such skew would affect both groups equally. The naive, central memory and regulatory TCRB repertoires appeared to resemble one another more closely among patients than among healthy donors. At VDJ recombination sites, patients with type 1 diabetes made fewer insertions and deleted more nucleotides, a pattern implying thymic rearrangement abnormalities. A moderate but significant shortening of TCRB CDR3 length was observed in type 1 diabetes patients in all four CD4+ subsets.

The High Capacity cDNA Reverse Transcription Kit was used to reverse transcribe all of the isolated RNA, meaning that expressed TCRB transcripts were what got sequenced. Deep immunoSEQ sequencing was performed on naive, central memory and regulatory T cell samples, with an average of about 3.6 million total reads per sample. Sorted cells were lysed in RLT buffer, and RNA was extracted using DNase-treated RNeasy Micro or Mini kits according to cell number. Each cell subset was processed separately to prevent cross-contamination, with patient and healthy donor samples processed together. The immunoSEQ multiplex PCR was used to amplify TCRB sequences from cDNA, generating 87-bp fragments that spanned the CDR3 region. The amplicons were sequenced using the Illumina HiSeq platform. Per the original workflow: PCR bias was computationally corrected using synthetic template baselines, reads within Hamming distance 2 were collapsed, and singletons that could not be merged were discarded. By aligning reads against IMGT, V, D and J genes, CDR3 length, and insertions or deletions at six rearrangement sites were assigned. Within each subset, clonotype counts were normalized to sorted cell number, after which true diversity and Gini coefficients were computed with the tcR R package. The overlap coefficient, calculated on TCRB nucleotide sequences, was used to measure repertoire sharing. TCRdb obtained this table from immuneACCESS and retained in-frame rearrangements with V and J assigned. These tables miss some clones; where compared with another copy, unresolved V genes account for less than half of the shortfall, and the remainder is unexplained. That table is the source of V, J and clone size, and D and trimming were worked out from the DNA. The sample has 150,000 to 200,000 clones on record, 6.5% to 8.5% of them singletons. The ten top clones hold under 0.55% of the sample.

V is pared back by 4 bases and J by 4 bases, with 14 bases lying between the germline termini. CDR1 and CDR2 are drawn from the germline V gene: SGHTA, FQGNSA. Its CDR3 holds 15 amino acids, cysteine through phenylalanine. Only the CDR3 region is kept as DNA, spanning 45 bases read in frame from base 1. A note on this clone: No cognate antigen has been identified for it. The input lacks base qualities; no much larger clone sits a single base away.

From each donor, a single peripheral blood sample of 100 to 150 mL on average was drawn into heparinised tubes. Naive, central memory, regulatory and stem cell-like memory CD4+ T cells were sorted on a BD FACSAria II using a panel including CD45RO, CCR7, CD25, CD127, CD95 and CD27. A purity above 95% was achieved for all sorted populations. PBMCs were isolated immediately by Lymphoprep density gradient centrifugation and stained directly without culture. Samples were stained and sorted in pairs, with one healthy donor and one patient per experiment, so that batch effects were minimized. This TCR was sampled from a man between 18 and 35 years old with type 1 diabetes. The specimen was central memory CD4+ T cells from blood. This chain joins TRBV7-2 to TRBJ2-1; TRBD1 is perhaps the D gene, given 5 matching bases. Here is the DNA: TGTGCCAGCAGCTCCACTCGGACACGATACAATGAGCAGTTCTTC. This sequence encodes CASSSTRTRYNEQFF.